This passage covers 9 T cell receptor beta chains from one sample sequenced in a study of T cell responses to AZD1222 COVID-19 vaccine (dated by TCRdb to the early 2020s). Library creation used the immunoSEQ multiplex PCR assay. The source is immuneACCESS, and TCRdb retained only in-frame sequences with V and J called. Part of the clones is not carried over; for the studies checked, unresolved V genes explain less than half of this, and the remainder is unexplained. The sample table records roughly 200,000 clones; roughly 92% of these occur just once. The ten top clones hold around 3.6% of the sample. Reading the label with the study, this specimen's time point is: about 28 days (+/-7) after the second vaccine dose. In light of the paper, this sample's treatment or condition label describes: meningococcal conjugate vaccine given as trial control. Sequenced material: peripheral blood, taken 28 days after the second dose of the MenACWY control vaccine. These receptors were taken from an adult who received the MenACWY meningococcal vaccine as a control.

This chain links TRBV4-3 with TRBJ2-1; 8 nucleotides agree with TRBD2. V lost 3 bases, J lost 2 bases, and 6 bases stayed unmatched. This CDR3 has 16 amino acids. Germline-derived CDR1 and CDR2 are LGHNA and YSLEER. CDR3 residues: CASSQGAGAPYNEQFF. The CDR3 region has the DNA TGCGCCAGCAGCCAGGGAGCGGGAGCACCCTACAATGAGCAGTTCTTC.

The chain employs TRBV15 and TRBJ1-3; no clear D. V was shortened by 0 bases and J by 0 bases, with 12 bases between the two germline ends. Germline CDR1 reads LNHNV; CDR2 reads YYDKDF (reference sequence). The CDR3 extends over 17 amino acids. The CDR3 reads CATSRDRVITSGNTIYF. The CDR3 nucleotides are TGTGCCACCAGCAGAGATAGGGTAATCACCTCTGGAAACACCATATATTTT.

The genes are TRBV2 and TRBJ2-5; D assignment may be TRBD1 or TRBD2 (5 bases each). CDR1 SNHLY and CDR2 FYNNEI come from the germline V gene. Deletions cut 4 bases from V and 3 bases from J, with 9 bases between. CDR3 length equals 13 residues. CDR3 DNA: TGTGCCAGCAGTGGGGTGGGGGAAGAGACCCAGTACTTC. It is translated as CASSGVGEETQYF.

This clone has only one observation. The chain employs TRBV2 and TRBJ2-1; maybe TRBD2 (5 bases). The CDR3 has 11 residues. Germline V gene data show CDR1 as SNHLY and CDR2 as FYNNEI. Trimming removed 8 bases from V and 10 bases from J, with 12 bases in between. CDR3: CASPGRGEQFF. The CDR3 DNA reads as TGTGCCAGCCCGGGGAGAGGGGAGCAGTTCTTC.

The chain combines TRBV18 with TRBJ1-2, with D hard to call. V was trimmed by 6 bases and J by 2 bases, leaving 7 bases between them. Germline CDR1 reads KGHSH; CDR2 reads LQKENI. The CDR3 is 12 amino acids. CDR3 nucleotide sequence: TGTGCCAGCTCGGGGATCAACTATGGCTACACCTTC. Protein: CASSGINYGYTF.

This chain uses TRBV7-2 with TRBJ1-2, with a weak D call TRBD1 (5 bases). Germline loops: CDR1 SGHTA, CDR2 FQGNSA. V lost 1 base and J 8 bases, leaving 14 bases between the germline ends. The CDR3 is 14 residues long. Here the CDR3 reads CASSLGSGGRGYTF. The CDR3 nucleotides read TGTGCCAGCAGCTTAGGATCGGGGGGTAGAGGCTACACCTTC.

The chain is built from TRBV27 and TRBJ1-1, with 7 bases that match TRBD1. This CDR3 has 12 residues. CDR1 and CDR2 from the germline V gene are MNHEY and SMNVEV (reference sequence). The junction had 6 bases not matched to a gene; V was cut back by 6 bases and J by 8 bases. The CDR3 bases are TGTGCCAGCAGCGAACGGGACAGAGAAGCTTTCTTT. Translation gives CASSERDREAFF.

This chain links TRBV30 with TRBJ1-4; D is unclear. The V gene lost 3 bases and the J gene lost 6 bases, with 11 bases spanning the gap. Per the germline V gene, CDR1 is GTSNPN and CDR2 is SVGIG (reference sequence). This CDR3 is 13 amino acids long. The CDR3, as DNA: TGTGCCTGGAGGGGTAGGGTGGATGAAAAACTGTTTTTT. This translates into CAWRGRVDEKLFF.

The V call is TRBV29-1, the J call TRBJ1-5; a weak D match, TRBD1 (5 bases). Germline values: CDR1 SQVTM, CDR2 ANQGSEA. The CDR3 contains 16 residues. V was clipped by 6 bases and J by 3 bases, with 21 bases between them. The CDR3 sequence: CSVLTPPGAVNQPQHF. CDR3 coding DNA: TGCAGCGTCCTCACTCCCCCCGGGGCGGTCAATCAGCCCCAGCATTTT. Based on the CDR3 plus reference TRBV29-1 and TRBJ1-5, the full variable domain is SAVISQKPSRDICQRGTSLTIQCQVDSQVTMMFWYRQQPGQSLTLIATANQGSEATYESGFVIDKFPISRPNLTFSTLTVSNMSPEDSSIYLCSVLTPPGAVNQPQHFGDGTRLSIL.